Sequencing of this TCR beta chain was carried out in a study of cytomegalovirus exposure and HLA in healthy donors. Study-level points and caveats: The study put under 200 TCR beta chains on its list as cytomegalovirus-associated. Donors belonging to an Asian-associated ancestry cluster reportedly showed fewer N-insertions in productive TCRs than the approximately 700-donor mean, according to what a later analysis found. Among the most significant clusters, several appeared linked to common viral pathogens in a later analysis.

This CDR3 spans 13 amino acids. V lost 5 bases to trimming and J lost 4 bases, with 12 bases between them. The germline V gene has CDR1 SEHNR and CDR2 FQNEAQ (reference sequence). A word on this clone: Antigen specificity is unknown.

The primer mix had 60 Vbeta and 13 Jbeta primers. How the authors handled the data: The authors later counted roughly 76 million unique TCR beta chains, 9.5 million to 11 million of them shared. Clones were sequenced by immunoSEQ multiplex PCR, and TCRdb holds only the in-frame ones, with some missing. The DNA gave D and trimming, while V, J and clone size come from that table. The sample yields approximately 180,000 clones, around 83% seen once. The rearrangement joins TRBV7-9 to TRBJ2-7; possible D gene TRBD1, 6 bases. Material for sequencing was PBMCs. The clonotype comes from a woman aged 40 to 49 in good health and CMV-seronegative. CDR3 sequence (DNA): TGTGCCAGCAGCCCCACTAGGGGGTACGAGCAGTACTTC. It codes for CASSPTRGYEQYF.